These T cell receptor beta chains were read from a single sample in a study of T cells in Graves' hyperthyroidism and ophthalmopathy. A single record per CDR3 protein comes from TCRdb applying MiXCR to the multiplex PCR reads. The table shows 500,000 or so distinct CDR3 sequences, with about 16% occurring only once. Sequencing was carried out using blood. These TCRs come from a woman aged 25 to 39 with Graves' ophthalmopathy. CDR3s include the opening cysteine and the closing phenylalanine or tryptophan. The D gene is left open where the match is weak. Size tells how often a clone was seen (once, few, many) or the class of an expanded clone, and some rows leave it out.

few,15,TRBJ2-5,.,TRBV7-9,TGTGCCAGCAGCTTCGCTTCGGGGAGGCACGAGACCCAGTACTTC,CASSFASGRHETQYF
.,16,TRBJ1-6,.,TRBV27,TGTGCCAGCCGGGCAAACCGACCCTCCTATAATTCACCCCTCCACTTT,CASRANRPSYNSPLHF
once,17,TRBJ2-5,TRBD2,TRBV27,TGTGCCAGCAGTCCATTGACTAGCGGGAGTTTCCAAGAGACCCAGTACTTC,CASSPLTSGSFQETQYF
few,18,TRBJ2-1,TRBD2,TRBV7-3,TGTGCCAGCAGCCCACCTTCGGCACTAGCGGGGGATTACAATGAGCAGTTCTTC,CASSPPSALAGDYNEQFF
many,16,TRBJ2-3,TRBD2,TRBV5-1,TGCGCCAGCAGCTTGGACGCGGGAGCCGCGAAAGATACGCAGTATTTT,CASSLDAGAAKDTQYF
.,14,TRBJ2-3,.,TRBV18,TGTGCCAGCTCTCCGGGACCGATCACAGATACGCAGTATTTT,CASSPGPITDTQYF
many,15,TRBJ2-7,.,TRBV7-9,TGTGCCAGCAGCTCACTCCGCGGGGTGTCCTACGAGCAGTACTTC,CASSSLRGVSYEQYF
few,15,TRBJ2-1,TRBD1,TRBV9,TGTGCCAGCAGCGTGACGGGACAGGGCAACAATGAGCAGTTCTTC,CASSVTGQGNNEQFF
few,15,TRBJ2-5,.,TRBV6-1,TGTGCCAGCAGTTCGTACCCCGGGCCAGGGGAGACCCAGTACTTC,CASSSYPGPGETQYF
many,15,TRBJ2-4,TRBD1,TRBV30,TGTGCCGGGTTGGGACAGGGCCTAGCCAAAAACATTCAGTACTTC,CAGLGQGLAKNIQYF
.,15,TRBJ2-5,.,TRBV28,TGTGCCAGCAGATCCAGGACAACAATCCAAGAGACCCAGTACTTC,CASRSRTTIQETQYF
.,13,TRBJ2-3,.,TRBV10-3,TGTGCCATCAGGGACAGAGGGACAGATACGCAGTATTTT,CAIRDRGTDTQYF
few,16,TRBJ1-4,.,TRBV19,TGTGCCAGTAGTATGGGAACAGCTGCAACTAATGAAAAACTGTTTTTT,CASSMGTAATNEKLFF
few,18,TRBJ2-5,.,TRBV7-2,TGTGCCAGCAGCTCCCCCCCTGGGGGCGGGAGAGGTGGAGAGACCCAGTACTTC,CASSSPPGGGRGGETQYF
few,15,TRBJ2-1,TRBD1,TRBV27,TGTGCCAGCAGTTTCGGACAGGGTGGGTACAATGAGCAGTTCTTC,CASSFGQGGYNEQFF
many,16,TRBJ2-1,.,TRBV24-1,TGTGCCACCAGTGACTACGGGGGCCTCGCCTACAATGAGCAGTTCTTC,CATSDYGGLAYNEQFF
many,14,TRBJ2-3,.,TRBV2,TGTGCCAGCCTCCCGTCAGCGAGCACAGATACGCAGTATTTT,CASLPSASTDTQYF
.,12,TRBJ1-1,.,TRBV7-9,TGTGCCAGCAGCTTACTTGTCACTGAAGCTTTCTTT,CASSLLVTEAFF
many,13,TRBJ1-1,.,TRBV15,TGTGCCACCAGCAGCGGCTTGAACACTGAAGCTTTCTTT,CATSSGLNTEAFF
.,14,TRBJ2-1,.,TRBV9,TGTGCCAGCAGCGTAGGGGGGGAGCCCAATGAGCAGTTCTTC,CASSVGGEPNEQFF
.,16,TRBJ2-3,.,TRBV4-3,TGCGCCAGCAGCCAAGTTGGCACCTTCGCGGTAGATACGCAGTATTTT,CASSQVGTFAVDTQYF
.,11,TRBJ2-7,.,TRBV10-3,TGTGCCATCGCCAGGGACTACGAGCAGTACTTC,CAIARDYEQYF
many,15,TRBJ2-5,TRBD2,TRBV6-1,TGTGCCAGCAATATAGCGGGTTCCTACCAAGAGACCCAGTACTTC,CASNIAGSYQETQYF
many,16,TRBJ1-4,TRBD1,TRBV5-1,TGCGCCAGCAGCCTGGGGACAGGGCCAACTAATGAAAAACTGTTTTTT,CASSLGTGPTNEKLFF
many,15,TRBJ2-7,TRBD2,TRBV10-3,TGTGCCATCAGAGGGACTAGCGGGAGACGTCCCGAGCAGTACTTC,CAIRGTSGRRPEQYF
many,15,TRBJ2-7,TRBD2,TRBV7-2,TGTGCCAGCAGCTTGGGGACTAGCGGGAGAAGCGAGCAGTACTTC,CASSLGTSGRSEQYF
many,15,TRBJ2-1,TRBD2,TRBV27,TGTGCCAGCTCAATCGGGACTAGCAGGGCGAATGAGCAGTTCTTC,CASSIGTSRANEQFF
many,13,TRBJ2-3,.,TRBV20-1,TGCAGTGACATAGCGGCTCTCACAGATACGCAGTATTTT,CSDIAALTDTQYF
.,16,TRBJ1-6,.,TRBV27,TGTGCCAGCAGTGCGTGGGAGGGACTGGGGAATTCACCCCTCCACTTT,CASSAWEGLGNSPLHF
many,17,TRBJ2-7,.,TRBV27,TGTGCCAGCAGTTTATCAGTCGGGTCAGGTTTATCCTACGAGCAGTACTTC,CASSLSVGSGLSYEQYF
many,14,TRBJ2-1,TRBD2,TRBV29-1,TGCAGCGTTGTAGCGGGAGGGGGAGGCAATGAGCAGTTCTTC,CSVVAGGGGNEQFF
many,14,TRBJ2-5,.,TRBV18,TGTGCCAGCTCACCACCCGGGACGGGAGAGACCCAGTACTTC,CASSPPGTGETQYF